What follows are 2 T cell receptor beta chains derived from one specimen sequenced in a study of human T cells and chemical hapten exposure. TCRdb used MiXCR to reprocess the RACE reads, holding one entry per CDR3 protein. The profile shows roughly 380,000 distinct CDR3 sequences, 5% to 6.5% of them singletons. Time point defined: pre-sensitization, week 0. The treatment here: therapeutic diphenylcyclopropenone sensitization with weekly scalp DPC. The sequenced sample was whole blood, obtained in connection with sensitization to the hapten diphenylcyclopropenone (DPC). These receptors were obtained from a woman aged 45-60 years with alopecia areata. Some clones in this sample may be carry-over from other donors' samples.

In this sample, this clonotype turned up a few times. The chain recombines TRBV2 with TRBJ1-1; D is perhaps TRBD1 (5 bases). There are 15 residues in the CDR3. Trimming removed 7 bases from V and 3 bases from J, with 18 bases in between. Germline CDR1 reads SNHLY; CDR2 reads FYNNEI. CDR3 nucleotides: TGTGCCAGCAATGTCGGGGCCACTACCCACACTGAAGCTTTCTTT. Amino acid sequence: CASNVGATTHTEAFF. Full variable domain (missing parts from reference TRBV2 and TRBJ1-1): EPEVTQTPSHQVTQMGQEVILRCVPISNHLYFYWYRQILGQKVEFLVSFYNNEISEKSEIFDDQFSVERPDGSNFTLKIRSTKLEDSAMYFCASNVGATTHTEAFFGQGTRLTVV.

This clonotype was recorded a few times. The chain employs TRBV5-1 and TRBJ2-2; D ambiguous. The germline CDR1 and CDR2 sequences are SGHRS and YFSETQ. The CDR3 spans 15 residues. V was shortened by 2 bases and J by 3 bases, with 11 bases between the two germline ends. The CDR3 DNA follows: TGCGCCAGCAGCTTCGTCAAGGCGGACACCGGGGAGCTGTTTTTT. Protein: CASSFVKADTGELFF. Together with reference TRBV5-1 and TRBJ2-2, the CDR3 gives the full variable domain: KAGVTQTPRYLIKTRGQQVTLSCSPISGHRSVSWYQQTPGQGLQFLFEYFSETQRNKGNFPGRFSGRQFSNSRSEMNVSTLELGDSALYLCASSFVKADTGELFFGEGSRLTVL.